This T cell receptor beta chain was recovered during a study of blood T cells in healthy people across ages. General observations from the study: TCR beta diversity correlated strongly with naive T cell percentage.

On this clonotype: Its antigen remains unidentified.

The V end was cut by 0 bases, the J end by 0 bases, with 21 bases between. Germline V gives CDR1 DFQATT, CDR2 SNEGSKA (reference sequence). This CDR3 contains 18 residues. For the second PCR, which ran for roughly 7 to 11 cycles, a sample-barcoded 5' primer and a J-beta primer mix were used. TCRdb passed the 5' RACE reads through MiXCR, listing each CDR3 protein once. Here the sample spans 1,500,000 or so distinct CDR3 sequences, about 42% being singletons. The material sequenced was blood. V usage is TRBV20-1 and J usage is TRBJ2-7; maybe TRBD1 (6 bases). The source is a woman between 18 and 29 years old in good health. CDR3 nucleotide sequence: TGCAGTGCTAGAGACCCATGGGAGACAGGAATGAACTCCTACGAGCAGTACTTC. As protein: CSARDPWETGMNSYEQYF.